This T cell receptor (beta chain) was identified during a study of blood T cell repertoires in COVID-19. Study-wide background: The study drew acute and convalescent COVID-19 samples from the United States, Italy and Spain.

Methods used by the authors: Nucleated cell number was recorded as an estimate derived from reference gene primer amplification. Clones were read by immunoSEQ multiplex PCR, and TCRdb kept only the in-frame ones, dropping some. The V and J calls and clone size come from that table; D and trimming were worked out from the DNA. The sample lists hundreds of thousands of clones, around 90% seen once, with 1.5% to 2% in the top ten. V dropped 7 bases and J dropped 6; count of bases not matched to a gene: 9. The CDR3 has 15 residues. Germline loops: CDR1 WNHNN, CDR2 SYGVQD (reference sequence). Participants were placed into cohorts based on the clinical history they reported. Recovered Cohort 3 donors showed two negative PCRs, clearance, or symptom resolution.

This clonotype was obtained from a woman aged 45-59 years who had recovered from COVID-19. The sequenced sample was PBMCs or T cells enriched from blood (not recorded which). The chain uses TRBV10-1 and TRBJ1-6; 7 bases map to TRBD1. The CDR3 region is CASKEDREINSPLHF. CDR3 DNA: TGCGCCAGCAAAGAAGACAGGGAGATTAATTCACCCCTCCACTTT.